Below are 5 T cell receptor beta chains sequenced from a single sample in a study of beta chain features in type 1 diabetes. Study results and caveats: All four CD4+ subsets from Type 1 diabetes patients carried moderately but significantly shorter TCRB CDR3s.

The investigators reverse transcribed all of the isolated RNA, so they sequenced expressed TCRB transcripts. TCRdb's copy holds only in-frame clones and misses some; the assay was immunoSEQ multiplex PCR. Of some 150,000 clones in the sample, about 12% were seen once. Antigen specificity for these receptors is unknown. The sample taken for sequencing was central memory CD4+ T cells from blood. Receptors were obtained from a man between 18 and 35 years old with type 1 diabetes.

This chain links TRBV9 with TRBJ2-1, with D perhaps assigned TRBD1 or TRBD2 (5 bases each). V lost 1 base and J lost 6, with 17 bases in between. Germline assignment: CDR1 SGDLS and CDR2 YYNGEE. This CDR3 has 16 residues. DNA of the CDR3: TGTGCCAGCAGCGTAACCCCCTCCGGGACCCTCAATGAGCAGTTCTTC. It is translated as CASSVTPSGTLNEQFF.

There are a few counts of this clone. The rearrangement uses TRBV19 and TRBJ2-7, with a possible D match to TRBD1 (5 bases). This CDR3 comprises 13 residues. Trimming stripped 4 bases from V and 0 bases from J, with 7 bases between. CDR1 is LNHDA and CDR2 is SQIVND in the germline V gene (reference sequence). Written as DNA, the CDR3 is TGTGCCAGTAGTAGGGGCCGCTCCTACGAGCAGTACTTC. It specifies CASSRGRSYEQYF.

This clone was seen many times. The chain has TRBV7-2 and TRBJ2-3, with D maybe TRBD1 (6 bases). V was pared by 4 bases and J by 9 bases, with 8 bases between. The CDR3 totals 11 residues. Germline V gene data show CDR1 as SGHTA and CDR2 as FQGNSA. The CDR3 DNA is TGTGCCAGCAGCTCCAGGGGAACGCAGTATTTT. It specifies CASSSRGTQYF.

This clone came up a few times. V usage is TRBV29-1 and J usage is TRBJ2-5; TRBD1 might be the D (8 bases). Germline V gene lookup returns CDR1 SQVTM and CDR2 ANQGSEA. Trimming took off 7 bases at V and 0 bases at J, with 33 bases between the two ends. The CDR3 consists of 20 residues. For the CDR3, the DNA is TGCAGCGCTGGACCCCTACCCCGACCGGGGGGACAGGAGTACCAAGAGACCCAGTACTTC. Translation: CSAGPLPRPGGQEYQETQYF.

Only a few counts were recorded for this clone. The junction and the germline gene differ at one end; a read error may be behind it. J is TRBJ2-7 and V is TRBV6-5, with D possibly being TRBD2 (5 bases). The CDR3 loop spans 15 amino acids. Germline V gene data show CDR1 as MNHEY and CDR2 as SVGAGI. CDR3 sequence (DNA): TGTGCCGGCAGACCTCGGGGAGAACCCCGATACGAGCAGTACTTC. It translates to CAGRPRGEPRYEQYF.